These 5 T cell receptor beta chains originate from one sample sequenced in a study of shared clonotypes between healthy human individuals. Using immunoSEQ multiplex PCR, the repertoire was profiled, and TCRdb retains in-frame clones only, with some absent. Of more than 2 million clones in the sample, about 95% were seen once. Sequenced: naive CD4+ T cells sorted from blood. Subset denoted: CD45RA+ positively selected. The source is a man aged 18 to 30 in good health.

This sequence joins TRBV7-9 and TRBJ2-2; no clear D gene. Trimming stripped 3 bases from V and 1 base from J, with 9 bases between. The CDR3 contains 15 residues. Germline loops: CDR1 SEHNR, CDR2 FQNEAQ (reference sequence). The CDR3 loop reads CASSFTDMNTGELFF. The CDR3 nucleotides are TGTGCCAGCAGCTTTACAGATATGAACACCGGGGAGCTGTTTTTT.

In the case of this clone: This may stem from a read error, because a much larger clone lies one nucleotide away. This same CDR3 is encoded by further DNA sequences in the sample. This sequence joins TRBV7-8 and TRBJ2-7, with D unresolved. Per germline, CDR1 SGHVS and CDR2 FQNEAQ. CDR3 length: 11 residues. Trimming took off 2 bases at V and 3 bases at J, with 2 bases between the two ends. The CDR3 here is CASSLSYEQYF. The CDR3 region has the DNA TGTGCCAGCAGCTTAAGCTACGAGCAGTACTTC.

The chain employs TRBV7-2 and TRBJ2-1, with 7 bases aligning to TRBD2. Trimming at V came to 4 bases and at J to 2 bases, leaving 17 bases not matched to a gene. Per germline, CDR1 SGHTA and CDR2 FQGNSA. The CDR3 is 19 amino acids. The CDR3 nucleotides read TGTGCCAGCAGCTCATCGGATAGGGAGCGGGGCGCCACCTACAATGAGCAGTTCTTC. Its protein product is CASSSSDRERGATYNEQFF. Together with reference TRBV7-2 and TRBJ2-1, the CDR3 gives the full variable domain: GAGVSQSPSNKVTEKGKDVELRCDPISGHTALYWYRQSLGQGLEFLIYFQGNSAPDKSGLPSDRFSAERTGGSVSTLTIQRTQQEDSAVYLCASSSSDRERGATYNEQFFGPGTRLTVL.

CDR3 sequence reads: CASSGGARNYGYTF. DNA for the CDR3: TGTGCCAGCAGTGGAGGGGCGAGGAACTATGGCTACACCTTC. The rearrangement uses TRBV28 and TRBJ1-2, with D maybe TRBD1 (5 bases). This CDR3 region has 14 residues. The V gene's germline CDR1 is MDHEN and CDR2 SYDVKM. The V end lost 5 bases, the J end lost 2 bases, and 12 bases lay between the germline ends.

In the case of this clone: This same CDR3 is encoded by further DNA sequences in the sample. The chain links TRBV5-1 to TRBJ1-4; unclear D gene. CDR1 is SGHRS and CDR2 is YFSETQ in the germline V gene. CDR3 length: 13 residues. V lost 0 bases, J lost 8 bases, and 8 bases lay in between. CDR3 region: CASSLDRGEKLFF. In nucleotides, the CDR3 is TGCGCCAGCAGCTTGGACAGAGGAGAAAAACTGTTTTTT.